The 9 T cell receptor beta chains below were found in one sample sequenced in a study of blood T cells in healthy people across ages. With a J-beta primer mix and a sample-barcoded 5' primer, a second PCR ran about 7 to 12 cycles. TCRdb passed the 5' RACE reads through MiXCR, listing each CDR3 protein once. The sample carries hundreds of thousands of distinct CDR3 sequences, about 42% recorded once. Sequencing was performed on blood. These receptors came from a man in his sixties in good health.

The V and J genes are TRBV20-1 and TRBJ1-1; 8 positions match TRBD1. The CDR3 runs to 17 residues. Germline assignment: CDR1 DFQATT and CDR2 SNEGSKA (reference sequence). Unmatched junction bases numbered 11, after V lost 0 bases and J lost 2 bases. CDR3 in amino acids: CSARDVPRTGHNTEAFF. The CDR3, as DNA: TGCAGTGCTAGAGACGTCCCTCGGACAGGGCACAACACTGAAGCTTTCTTT.

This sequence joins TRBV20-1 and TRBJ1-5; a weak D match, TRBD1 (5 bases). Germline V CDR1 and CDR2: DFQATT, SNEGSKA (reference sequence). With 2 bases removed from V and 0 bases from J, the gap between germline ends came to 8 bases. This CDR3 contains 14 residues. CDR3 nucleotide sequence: TGCAGTGCTAGACACACAGGTAGCAATCAGCCCCAGCATTTT. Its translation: CSARHTGSNQPQHF.

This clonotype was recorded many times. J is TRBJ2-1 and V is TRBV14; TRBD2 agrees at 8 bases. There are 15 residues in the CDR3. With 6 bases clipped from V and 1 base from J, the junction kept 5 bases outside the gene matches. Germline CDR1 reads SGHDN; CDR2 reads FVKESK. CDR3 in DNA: TGTGCCAGCAGACACACTAGCGGTTCCTACAATGAGCAGTTCTTC. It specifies CASRHTSGSYNEQFF.

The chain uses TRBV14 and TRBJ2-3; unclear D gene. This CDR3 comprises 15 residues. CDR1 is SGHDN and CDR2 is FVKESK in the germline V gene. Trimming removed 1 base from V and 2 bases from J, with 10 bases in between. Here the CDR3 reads CASSQVGHLTDTQYF. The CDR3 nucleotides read TGTGCCAGCAGCCAAGTAGGCCATCTCACAGATACGCAGTATTTT.

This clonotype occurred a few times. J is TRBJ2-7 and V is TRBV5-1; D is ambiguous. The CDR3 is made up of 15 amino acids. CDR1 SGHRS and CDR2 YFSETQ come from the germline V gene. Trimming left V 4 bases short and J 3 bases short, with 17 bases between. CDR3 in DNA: TGCGCCAGCAGCCTGGATAGAGGTTGGGGCTACGAGCAGTACTTC. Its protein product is CASSLDRGWGYEQYF. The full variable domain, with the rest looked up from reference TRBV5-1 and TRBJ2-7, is KAGVTQTPRYLIKTRGQQVTLSCSPISGHRSVSWYQQTPGQGLQFLFEYFSETQRNKGNFPGRFSGRQFSNSRSEMNVSTLELGDSALYLCASSLDRGWGYEQYFGPGTRLTVT.

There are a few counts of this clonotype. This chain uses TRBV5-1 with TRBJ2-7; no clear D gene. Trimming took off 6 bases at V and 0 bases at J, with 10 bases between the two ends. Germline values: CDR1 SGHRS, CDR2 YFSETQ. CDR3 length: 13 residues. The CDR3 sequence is CASKAEISYEQYF. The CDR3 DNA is TGCGCCAGCAAGGCGGAGATCTCCTACGAGCAGTACTTC.

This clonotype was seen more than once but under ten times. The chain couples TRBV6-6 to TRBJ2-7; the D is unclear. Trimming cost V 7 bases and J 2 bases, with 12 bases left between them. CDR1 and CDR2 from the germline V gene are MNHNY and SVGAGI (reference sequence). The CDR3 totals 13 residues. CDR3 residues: CASTKTGTYEQYF. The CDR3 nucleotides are TGTGCCAGCACCAAAACCGGAACCTACGAGCAGTACTTC.

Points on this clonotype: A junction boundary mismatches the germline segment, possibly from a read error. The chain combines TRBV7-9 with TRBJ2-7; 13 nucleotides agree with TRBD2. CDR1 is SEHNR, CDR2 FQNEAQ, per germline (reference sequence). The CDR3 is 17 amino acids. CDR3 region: CAGSAPQGGLAGNEQYF. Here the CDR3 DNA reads TGTGCCGGCAGCGCCCCACAGGGGGGACTAGCGGGGAATGAGCAGTACTTC.

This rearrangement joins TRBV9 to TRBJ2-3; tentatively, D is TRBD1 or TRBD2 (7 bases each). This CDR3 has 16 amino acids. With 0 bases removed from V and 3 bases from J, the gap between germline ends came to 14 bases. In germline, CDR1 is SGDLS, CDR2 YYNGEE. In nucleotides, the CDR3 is TGTGCCAGCAGCGTAGGTCGGCAGGGGGGGACAGATACGCAGTATTTT. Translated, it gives CASSVGRQGGTDTQYF.